This T cell receptor beta chain comes out of a study of T cell responses to AZD1222 COVID-19 vaccine. Measured with immunoSEQ multiplex PCR; TCRdb has only the in-frame clones, and not every one. The sample records 150,000 to 200,000 clones, 90% to 95% being singletons. As regards this clone: Sequence at one end of the junction differs from germline and may be a read error.

The CDR3 has 13 amino acids. Germline assignment: CDR1 MRHNA and CDR2 SNTAGT. V and J are TRBV6-4 and TRBJ2-1, with D perhaps matching TRBD2 (6 bases). The specimen was peripheral blood, collected 28 days after the second AZD1222 dose. This receptor was identified in an adult who received the AZD1222 COVID-19 vaccine. The CDR3 protein is CASSEKGLTAVVF. The CDR3 coding sequence is TGTGCCAGCAGTGAGAAGGGACTTACAGCAGTGGTCTTC.